These 32 T cell receptor beta chains were all obtained from the same sample, sequenced in a study of T cell repertoires in cytomegalovirus infection. TCRdb called the reads again in MiXCR, with one record for every CDR3 protein. The sample holds 340,000 or so distinct CDR3 sequences, 20% to 30% seen once. Their recognized antigens are unknown. The sample in question was cultured PBMCs, obtained from culture after CMV antigen stimulation. Receptors were obtained from a human donor in good health (CMV status not recorded). Some clones in this sample may be carry-over from other donors' samples.

The rearrangement uses TRBV7-3 and TRBJ2-7; 7 bases match TRBD1. Germline V gene sequence: CDR1 SGHTA, CDR2 FQGTGA. The J segment lost 3 bases and the V segment lost 5 bases, leaving 4 bases of the junction unmatched. CDR3 size: 13 residues. In DNA form, the CDR3 reads TGTGCCAGCAGCGTATCAGGGGGCTACGAGCAGTACTTC. It specifies CASSVSGGYEQYF.

The CDR3 here is CASSLRGFNQPQHF. Written as DNA, the CDR3 is TGTGCCAGCAGCTTGAGGGGGTTCAATCAGCCCCAGCATTTT. This sequence joins TRBV5-5 and TRBJ1-5, with D possibly being TRBD1 (6 bases). The CDR3 extends over 14 amino acids. Germline-derived CDR1 and CDR2 are SGHKS and YYEKEE (reference sequence). Deletions cut 1 base from V and 3 bases from J, with 8 bases between.

This chain joins TRBV6-5 and TRBJ1-4; perhaps TRBD1 as D (6 bases). V lost 6 bases and J 3 bases, leaving 11 bases between the germline ends. The CDR3 is made up of 14 amino acids. Germline V gives CDR1 MNHEY, CDR2 SVGAGI. CDR3 nucleotides: TGTGCCAGCAGCTTACAGGGCTCTAATGAAAAACTGTTTTTT. Protein: CASSLQGSNEKLFF.

V usage is TRBV12-3 or TRBV12-4 and J usage is TRBJ1-1; weak D call: TRBD1 (6 bases). The V gene lost 6 bases and the J gene lost 8 bases, with 19 bases spanning the gap. The CDR3 totals 14 residues. DNA for the CDR3: TGTGCCAGCAGCCCTAAGGGTTCAGGGGTCGAAGCTTTCTTT. Protein sequence: CASSPKGSGVEAFF.

This clonotype was seen more than once but under ten times. The chain couples TRBV6-2 or TRBV6-3 to TRBJ2-1; 9 positions agree with TRBD2. The CDR3 spans 16 residues. Germline V gene lookup returns CDR1 MNHEY and CDR2 SVGEGT. V shed 5 bases, J shed 4 bases, and the junction held 9 bases outside the gene matches. CDR3 coding DNA: TGTGCCAGCAGTCTGATAGCGGGAGTTTCTTACAATGAGCAGTTCTTC. Protein product: CASSLIAGVSYNEQFF.

V is TRBV5-1 and J is TRBJ2-1; TRBD2 aligns across 7 bases. Germline CDR1 SGHRS, CDR2 YFSETQ. V shed 7 bases and J 1 base; nucleotides not matched to a gene: 11. The CDR3 covers 16 residues. The chain's CDR3 is CASALSSGSSYNEQFF. The DNA of the CDR3 is TGCGCCAGCGCCCTTTCTAGCGGATCTTCCTACAATGAGCAGTTCTTC.

This clonotype was seen repeatedly, ten times or more. The J gene is TRBJ2-1, the V gene TRBV7-8; D not certain. Trimming cost V 0 bases and J 4 bases, with 7 bases left between them. Germline values: CDR1 SGHVS, CDR2 FQNEAQ. The CDR3 loop spans 14 amino acids. The CDR3 sequence is CASSLASPYNEQFF. The CDR3 DNA sequence: TGTGCCAGCAGCTTAGCTAGCCCATACAATGAGCAGTTCTTC.

The V and J genes are TRBV27 and TRBJ2-7, with 9 positions matching TRBD2. CDR1 and CDR2 from the germline V gene are MNHEY and SMNVEV (reference sequence). This CDR3 comprises 14 residues. The ends lost 5 bases at V and 4 bases at J; junction bases unmatched: 6. The CDR3 spells CASSRREGRYEQYF. The CDR3 coding sequence is TGTGCCAGCAGTCGGCGGGAGGGTCGGTACGAGCAGTACTTC.

The table lists this clonotype with a few counts. The V call is TRBV10-3, the J call TRBJ1-2; D uncertain. CDR1 ENHRY and CDR2 SYGVKD come from the germline V gene. CDR3 length: 15 residues. V was cut by 0 bases and J by 7 bases, with 15 bases left in between. The CDR3 coding sequence is TGTGCCATCAGTGAGTCAGGACTGCGTTGGGGTGGCTACACCTTC. Encoded protein: CAISESGLRWGGYTF.

This clonotype showed up just a few times. The V gene is TRBV4-3, the J gene TRBJ2-5; TRBD2 is a possible D gene (5 bases). The germline V gene encodes CDR1 LGHNA and CDR2 YSLEER. V was trimmed by 0 bases and J by 5 bases, leaving 16 bases between them. This CDR3 has 16 amino acids. DNA of the CDR3: TGCGCCAGCAGCCAAGAATGGGGAGATAATGGGGAGACCCAGTACTTC. As protein: CASSQEWGDNGETQYF.

This clonotype has only a few counts. V and J are TRBV19 and TRBJ2-1; 9 positions match TRBD2. Germline lookup yields CDR1 LNHDA and CDR2 SQIVND (reference sequence). Losses at the gene ends were 3 bases for V and 2 bases for J; bases not matched to a gene: 8. CDR3 length: 17 amino acids. The DNA for the CDR3 is TGTGCCAGTAGTATGGGAGGACTAGCGCCTACCTACAATGAGCAGTTCTTC. This encodes CASSMGGLAPTYNEQFF.

V gene TRBV28 combines with J gene TRBJ1-2; D unclear. CDR1 and CDR2 from the germline V gene are MDHEN and SYDVKM. Trimming removed 1 base from V and 6 bases from J, with 12 bases in between. CDR3 size: 14 residues. CDR3 sequence: CASSLSGRQDGYTF. For the CDR3, the DNA is TGTGCCAGCAGTTTATCCGGGAGGCAGGATGGCTACACCTTC.

The chain joins TRBV5-4 to TRBJ1-4; TRBD1 might be the D (5 bases). The V gene's germline CDR1 is SGHNT and CDR2 YYREEE (reference sequence). This CDR3 is 17 amino acids long. The germline V and J ends were trimmed by 3 bases and 6 bases, with 21 bases remaining between them. CDR3 DNA: TGTGCCAGCAGCTCACCGGGACCACTCCCTTCCGATGAAAAACTGTTTTTT. Protein: CASSSPGPLPSDEKLFF.

This chain uses TRBV15 with TRBJ2-1; D may match TRBD1 or TRBD2 (5 bases each). Per germline, CDR1 LNHNV and CDR2 YYDKDF (reference sequence). The germline V and J ends were trimmed by 2 bases and 6 bases, with 14 bases remaining between them. CDR3 size: 15 residues. CDR3 region: CATSRSGTSRNEQFF. CDR3 coding DNA: TGTGCCACCAGCAGATCCGGGACCTCCCGCAATGAGCAGTTCTTC.

This chain connects TRBV12-3 or TRBV12-4 to TRBJ2-2; 9 bases are shared with TRBD1. V shed 5 bases, J shed 4 bases, and the junction held 8 bases outside the gene matches. CDR3 length equals 16 residues. The CDR3 DNA sequence: TGTGCCAGCAGTGTTCCGGGACAGGGTTTCACCGGGGAGCTGTTTTTT. Translation gives CASSVPGQGFTGELFF.

V and J are TRBV27 and TRBJ2-1, with 14 bases identical to TRBD2. J lost 9 bases, V lost 5 bases, and 6 bases had no gene match. Per germline, CDR1 MNHEY and CDR2 SMNVEV (reference sequence). The CDR3 covers 15 residues. CDR3 DNA sequence: TGTGCCAGCAGTCGACTAGCGGGAGGGGGGGGTGAGCAGTTCTTC. It specifies CASSRLAGGGGEQFF.

This chain links TRBV30 with TRBJ1-1, with a weak D call TRBD1 (5 bases). Trimming stripped 7 bases from V and 5 bases from J, with 17 bases between. Germline V gene sequence: CDR1 GTSNPN, CDR2 SVGIG (reference sequence). The CDR3 is 13 amino acids. The CDR3 DNA reads as TGTGCCTCTAAGGGGCAGCTAGTGACTGAAGCTTTCTTT. Protein: CASKGQLVTEAFF.

V and J are TRBV7-6 and TRBJ1-1; no definite D call. Trimming removed 5 bases from V and 3 bases from J, with 13 bases in between. This CDR3 contains 14 residues. CDR1 and CDR2 (germline): SGHVS, FNYEAQ. The CDR3 here is CASSLPVQHTEAFF. CDR3 nucleotide sequence: TGTGCCAGCAGCCTGCCGGTGCAGCACACTGAAGCTTTCTTT.

The chain couples TRBV19 to TRBJ2-3; either TRBD1 or TRBD2 may supply D (5 bases each). Germline-derived CDR1 and CDR2 are LNHDA and SQIVND (reference sequence). Trimming pared 5 bases from V and 0 bases from J, leaving 15 bases between. The CDR3 is made up of 16 amino acids. The CDR3 DNA reads TGTGCCAGTAGTCCTCGGGACGGTGCTAGCACAGATACGCAGTATTTT. It codes for CASSPRDGASTDTQYF.

A few counts support this clonotype. The chain uses TRBV6-2 or TRBV6-3 and TRBJ2-5; TRBD2 aligns across 12 bases. Germline V lookup: CDR1 MNHEY, CDR2 SVGEGT. The CDR3 has 13 amino acids. V lost 10 bases and J lost 5; bases outside the gene matches: 5. The CDR3 loop reads CATRTSGMETQYF. As DNA, the CDR3 is TGTGCCACCAGGACTAGCGGGATGGAGACCCAGTACTTC.

The chain joins TRBV27 to TRBJ2-7; 7 bases agree with TRBD2. CDR1 is MNHEY and CDR2 is SMNVEV in the germline V gene (reference sequence). The V gene end was trimmed by 5 bases and the J gene end by 7 bases; junction bases not matched to a gene: 2. This CDR3 has 11 amino acids. The CDR3 nucleotides are TGTGCCAGCAGTGCAGCGGGGGAGCAGTACTTC. This sequence encodes CASSAAGEQYF.

The chain couples TRBV7-3 to TRBJ2-7; 7 nucleotides agree with TRBD2. V was pared by 1 base and J by 2 bases, with 5 bases of the junction left unmatched. CDR3 size: 15 residues. Germline V gene sequence: CDR1 SGHTA, CDR2 FQGTGA. The CDR3 coding sequence is TGTGCCAGCAGCTTAATTCAGCGGGAAGCCTACGAGCAGTACTTC. Residues: CASSLIQREAYEQYF.

This clonotype was observed many times. J is TRBJ2-3 and V is TRBV7-2; TRBD2 matches 10 bases. Germline CDR1 reads SGHTA; CDR2 reads FQGNSA. CDR3 length: 16 residues. V shed 2 bases, J shed 1 base, and the junction held 3 bases outside the gene matches. For the CDR3, the DNA is TGTGCCAGCAGCTTATTCCTAGCGGGAGGCACAGATACGCAGTATTTT. This codes for CASSLFLAGGTDTQYF.

The V gene is TRBV6-2 or TRBV6-3, the J gene TRBJ2-7, with 8 bases matching TRBD1. This CDR3 spans 13 amino acids. Germline CDR1 reads MNHEY; CDR2 reads SVGEGT. The trim removed 6 bases at V and 5 bases at J, leaving 6 bases unmatched. The CDR3 here is CASSPDRAHEQYF. As DNA, the CDR3 is TGTGCCAGCAGCCCGGACAGGGCCCACGAGCAGTACTTC.

This clonotype was detected only a few times. The chain is built from TRBV2 and TRBJ2-1; D ambiguous. Germline values: CDR1 SNHLY, CDR2 FYNNEI. Trimming removed 8 bases at V and 10 bases at J, with 12 bases between. This CDR3 is built from 11 residues. For the CDR3, the DNA is TGTGCCAGCGGGCCGGAACGCGAGCAGTTCTTC. This sequence encodes CASGPEREQFF.

This clonotype was detected a few times. The chain links TRBV19 to TRBJ1-2, with 8 bases that match TRBD1. This CDR3 is built from 13 residues. Germline CDR1 and CDR2: LNHDA and SQIVND (reference sequence). V dropped 5 bases and J dropped 4; count of bases not matched to a gene: 3. In DNA form, the CDR3 reads TGTGCCAGTAGTCAGGACAGGGCCTATGGCTACACCTTC. It specifies CASSQDRAYGYTF.

About this clonotype itself: Since a much larger clone is just one base distant, this may be a read error. This CDR3 reads CASSSDSEQFF. In DNA, the CDR3 is TGTGCCAGCAGCTCGGACAGTGAGCAGTTCTTC. This chain links TRBV7-9 with TRBJ2-1; a possible D gene is TRBD1 (6 bases). The germline V and J ends were trimmed by 4 bases and 9 bases, with 7 bases remaining between them. CDR3 length equals 11 residues. CDR1 SEHNR and CDR2 FQNEAQ come from the germline V gene (reference sequence).

Only a few counts were recorded for this clonotype. This chain joins TRBV10-3 and TRBJ2-5; no firm D call. Germline CDR1 reads ENHRY; CDR2 reads SYGVKD. This CDR3 is 13 amino acids long. Trimming took 10 bases from V and 5 from J, leaving 17 bases between them. The CDR3 reads CATGPELGETQYF. CDR3 bases: TGTGCCACAGGCCCCGAGCTGGGGGAGACCCAGTACTTC.

The chain combines TRBV19 with TRBJ1-5, with TRBD1 as a possible D gene (5 bases). The CDR3 totals 15 residues. The V end was cut by 4 bases, the J end by 1 base, with 11 bases between. Germline V gene lookup returns CDR1 LNHDA and CDR2 SQIVND (reference sequence). CDR3 sequence: CASSTRELSNQPQHF. DNA of the CDR3: TGTGCCAGTAGTACCAGGGAATTAAGCAATCAGCCCCAGCATTTT.

This clonotype was seen many times. The chain employs TRBV7-2 and TRBJ2-1; D not certain. This CDR3 has 14 residues. Trimming removed 1 base from V and 5 bases from J, with 9 bases in between. The germline V gene has CDR1 SGHTA and CDR2 FQGNSA. CDR3 residues: CASSLVQANNEQFF. The CDR3 DNA sequence: TGTGCCAGCAGCTTAGTTCAGGCGAACAATGAGCAGTTCTTC. Filled out from reference TRBV7-2 and TRBJ2-1, the complete variable domain reads GAGVSQSPSNKVTEKGKDVELRCDPISGHTALYWYRQSLGQGLEFLIYFQGNSAPDKSGLPSDRFSAERTGGSVSTLTIQRTQQEDSAVYLCASSLVQANNEQFFGPGTRLTVL.

The V gene is TRBV6-2 or TRBV6-3, the J gene TRBJ2-5, with TRBD2 as a possible D gene (5 bases). The CDR3 runs 13 residues. V was trimmed by 5 bases and J by 9 bases, leaving 16 bases between them. Germline loops: CDR1 MNHEY, CDR2 SVGEGT. CDR3 nucleotide sequence: TGTGCCAGCAGTCCCGACCCTTCCGGGGCCCAGTACTTC. Translated, it gives CASSPDPSGAQYF.

This clonotype has more than one count but fewer than ten. The rearrangement uses TRBV7-3 and TRBJ2-7; the D gene is possibly TRBD1 (6 bases). The length of the CDR3 is 14 residues. Trimming stripped 5 bases from V and 3 bases from J, with 14 bases between. The V gene's germline CDR1 is SGHTA and CDR2 FQGTGA. The DNA of the CDR3 is TGTGCCAGCAGCGAAACGGGACACAACTACGAGCAGTACTTC. Translated: CASSETGHNYEQYF.